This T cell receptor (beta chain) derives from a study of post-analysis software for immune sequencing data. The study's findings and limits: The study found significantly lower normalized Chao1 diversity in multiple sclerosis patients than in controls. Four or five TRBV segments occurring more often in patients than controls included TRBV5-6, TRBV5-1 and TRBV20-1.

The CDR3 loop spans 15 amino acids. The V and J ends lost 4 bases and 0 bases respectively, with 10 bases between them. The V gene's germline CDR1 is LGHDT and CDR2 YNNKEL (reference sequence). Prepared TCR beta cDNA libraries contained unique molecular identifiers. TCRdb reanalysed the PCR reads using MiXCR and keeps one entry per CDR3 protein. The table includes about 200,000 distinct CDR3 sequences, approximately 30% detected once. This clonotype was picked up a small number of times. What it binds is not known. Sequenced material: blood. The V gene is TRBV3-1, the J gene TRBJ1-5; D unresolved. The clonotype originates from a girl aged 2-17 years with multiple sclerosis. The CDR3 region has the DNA TGTGCCAGCAGCCCAGGCTCCTATAGCAATCAGCCCCAGCATTTT. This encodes CASSPGSYSNQPQHF.